The 31 T cell receptor beta chains reported below all come from one sample, sequenced in a study of blood T cells in healthy people across ages. Primers used in a second PCR of roughly 6 to 11 cycles were a sample-barcoded 5' primer and a J-beta primer mix. TCRdb re-called the 5' RACE reads with MiXCR, one entry per CDR3 protein. The data hold fewer than 900,000 distinct CDR3 sequences, with around 46% observed a single time. The sequenced sample was blood. The source is a woman aged 55-69 years in good health.

The chain uses TRBV7-2 and TRBJ2-3; 8 bases line up with TRBD2. The CDR3 has 16 amino acids. The germline CDR1 and CDR2 sequences are SGHTA and FQGNSA. The V gene end was trimmed by 5 bases and the J gene end by 2 bases; junction bases not matched to a gene: 9. CDR3 bases: TGTGCCAGCAGCAGGGTAGCGGGATTCTTCACAGATACGCAGTATTTT. This codes for CASSRVAGFFTDTQYF.

Details on this clonotype: A read error may produce the germline difference seen at one junction end. The chain combines TRBV12-3 or TRBV12-4 with TRBJ2-3, with 7 positions matching TRBD1. The CDR3 contains 16 residues. The CDR3 here is CASSLYGRGGTDMQYF. The CDR3 DNA is TGTGCCAGCAGTTTATATGGGAGAGGGGGCACAGATATGCAGTATTTT.

This chain uses TRBV7-3 with TRBJ2-1; possibly TRBD1 for D (5 bases). Looked up from germline, CDR1 is SGHTA and CDR2 is FQGTGA. The length of the CDR3 is 16 residues. Trimming cost V 5 bases and J 10 bases, with 24 bases left between them. CDR3 amino acids: CASSREGAAGAWEQFF. The CDR3 region has the DNA TGTGCCAGCAGCCGCGAAGGGGCAGCCGGAGCGTGGGAGCAGTTCTTC.

A few counts support this clonotype. The V call is TRBV9, the J call TRBJ2-7; no clear D gene. V was clipped by 3 bases and J by 5 bases, with 9 bases between them. The V gene's germline CDR1 is SGDLS and CDR2 YYNGEE. The CDR3 consists of 12 residues. The DNA for the CDR3 is TGTGCCAGCAGCGCCGGCACCGACGAGCAGTACTTC. Its translation is CASSAGTDEQYF.

Only a few counts were recorded for this clonotype. The chain uses TRBV27 and TRBJ1-1; no clear D gene. With 6 bases removed from V and 5 bases from J, the gap between germline ends came to 19 bases. Germline V lookup: CDR1 MNHEY, CDR2 SMNVEV (reference sequence). The CDR3 spans 15 residues. The CDR3 sequence: CASSPLSTGRTEAFF. For the CDR3, the DNA is TGTGCCAGCAGCCCCCTTTCCACTGGGAGAACTGAAGCTTTCTTT.

V is TRBV9 and J is TRBJ2-2, with TRBD2 matching over 11 bases. The CDR3 contains 18 residues. The V segment lost 2 bases and the J segment 0 bases; nucleotides outside the gene matches: 6. Per the germline V gene, CDR1 is SGDLS and CDR2 is YYNGEE. CDR3 DNA sequence: TGTGCCAGCAGCGTCCTAGCGGGGGGCGCGTCGAACACCGGGGAGCTGTTTTTT. It specifies CASSVLAGGASNTGELFF.

Regarding this clonotype: This may stem from a read error, because a much larger clone lies one nucleotide away. The V gene is TRBV12-3 or TRBV12-4, the J gene TRBJ2-7, with 9 bases lining up with TRBD2. The CDR3 consists of 15 residues. J lost 5 bases, V lost 5 bases, and 10 bases had no gene match. CDR3 sequence: CASSPQAGGSDEQYF. As DNA, the CDR3 is TGTGCCAGCAGTCCTCAAGCGGGGGGATCCGACGAGCAGTACTTC.

The chain carries TRBV7-3 and TRBJ2-1; TRBD2 aligns across 13 bases. CDR1 is SGHTA, CDR2 FQGTGA, per germline. The CDR3 covers 17 residues. J gave up 8 bases and V 3 bases, and 10 bases lay outside the gene matches. As DNA, the CDR3 is TGTGCCAGCAGCTTCCGACTAGCGGGGGGCCAGGGCGATGAGCAGTTCTTC. Encoded protein: CASSFRLAGGQGDEQFF.

The V gene is TRBV10-3, the J gene TRBJ2-3; 11 bases match TRBD2. From germline, CDR1 is ENHRY and CDR2 SYGVKD. V was pared by 8 bases and J by 2 bases, with 12 bases of the junction left unmatched. The CDR3 length is 17 residues. The chain's CDR3 is CAISDVSSGGLTDTQYF. The CDR3 nucleotides are TGTGCCATCTCTGACGTTTCTAGCGGGGGGCTCACAGATACGCAGTATTTT.

Concerning this clonotype itself: A read error may produce the germline difference seen at one junction end. The rearrangement uses TRBV4-3 and TRBJ2-2; 13 bases agree with TRBD2. CDR3 size: 16 residues. From germline, CDR1 is LGHNA and CDR2 YSLEER. In DNA, the CDR3 is TGCGCCAGCAACCAAGAACTAGCGGGAGGGGTCGGGGAGCTGTTTTTT. It specifies CASNQELAGGVGELFF.

CDR3 nucleotides: TGTGCCAGCAGTGACCCATCCTCTGGGGCCAACGTCCTGACTTTC. Translating it yields CASSDPSSGANVLTF. The genes are TRBV25-1 and TRBJ2-6; D unclear. This CDR3 has 15 residues. Trimming shortened V by 3 bases and J by 0 bases, and 6 bases separated the two germline ends. CDR1 and CDR2 from the germline V gene are MGHDK and SYGVNS.

This clonotype was recorded only once. A read error is possible here, since a much larger clone lies one base away. V and J are TRBV25-1 and TRBJ2-7; no clear D gene. The V end lost 4 bases, the J end lost 10 bases, and 14 bases lay between the germline ends. The germline V gene encodes CDR1 MGHDK and CDR2 SYGVNS. This CDR3 spans 12 amino acids. The CDR3 is CASSGLKEAQYF. CDR3 sequence (DNA): TGTGCCAGCAGTGGGCTCAAAGAGGCCCAGTACTTC.

This clonotype was observed once. The chain couples TRBV18 to TRBJ1-6; 8 positions match TRBD1. The CDR3 has 15 residues. J was trimmed by 9 bases and V by 4 bases; bases with no gene match: 8. CDR1 and CDR2 from the germline V gene are KGHSH and LQKENI. The CDR3 DNA sequence: TGTGCCAGCTCACTACAGGGGGAAAATAGTTCACCCCTCCACTTT. It yields the protein CASSLQGENSSPLHF.

The chain employs TRBV10-1 and TRBJ2-2; no definite D call. Germline CDR1 reads WNHNN; CDR2 reads SYGVQD (reference sequence). The V end was cut by 2 bases, the J end by 6 bases, with 4 bases between. The CDR3 is 12 residues long. For the CDR3, the DNA is TGCGCCAGCAGTGAGGATCCCGGGGAGCTGTTTTTT. This sequence encodes CASSEDPGELFF.

This clonotype has just a few counts. This sequence joins TRBV21-1 and TRBJ1-5; TRBD1, the D gene given by the table, was not confirmed from the DNA. TRBV21-1 is marked as a pseudogene. This CDR3 contains 17 residues. CDR3 DNA: TGTGCCAGCAGCAAAGAACGGACAGGGCTAAGCAATCAGCCCCAGCATTTT. It encodes CASSKERTGLSNQPQHF.

This clonotype came up a few times. This rearrangement joins TRBV6-1 to TRBJ1-5; 7 bases line up with TRBD1. The germline V gene encodes CDR1 MNHNS and CDR2 SASEGT. This CDR3 has 15 amino acids. Trimming took 6 bases from V and 5 from J; bases not matched to a gene: 10. CDR3 in DNA: TGTGCCAGCAGACCACCGGGACAGATTTATCAGCCCCAGCATTTT. This translates into CASRPPGQIYQPQHF.

The chain combines TRBV7-2 with TRBJ2-7; 7 bases agree with TRBD2. Germline CDR1 and CDR2: SGHTA and FQGNSA. The CDR3 contains 13 residues. Trimming at V came to 4 bases and at J to 7 bases, leaving 7 bases not matched to a gene. As DNA, the CDR3 is TGTGCCAGCAGCTCCCTAGCGGCAGCAGAGCAGTACTTC. Amino acid sequence: CASSSLAAAEQYF.

This clonotype was observed at least ten times. The CDR3 DNA reads as TGCAGCGTCCATACTAGCGGGGCCCCTTGGAATGAGCAGTTCTTC. It codes for CSVHTSGAPWNEQFF. This chain joins TRBV29-1 and TRBJ2-1; 10 nucleotides line up with TRBD2. V gave up 6 bases and J gave up 7 bases; unmatched junction bases: 12. Germline lookup yields CDR1 SQVTM and CDR2 ANQGSEA. This CDR3 has 15 amino acids.

The chain carries TRBV28 and TRBJ2-5; 10 nucleotides align to TRBD2. The CDR3 has 18 amino acids. Germline V CDR1 and CDR2: MDHEN, SYDVKM. With V trimmed by 4 bases and J by 4 bases, 15 bases remained unmatched. The CDR3 DNA sequence: TGTGCCAGCAGTTCGCCGCCGGGACTAGCGTTTTCGGGAGAGACCCAGTACTTC. Translating it yields CASSSPPGLAFSGETQYF.

This clonotype has more than one count but fewer than ten. The gene calls are TRBV14 and TRBJ1-6, with 10 bases lining up with TRBD1. The CDR3 runs 14 residues. The germline CDR1 and CDR2 sequences are SGHDN and FVKESK. The V and J ends lost 5 bases and 7 bases, in that order; junction bases with no gene match: 2. The CDR3 coding sequence is TGTGCCAGCAGCTGGGACAGGGGCAATTCACCCCTCCACTTT. Protein sequence: CASSWDRGNSPLHF. Variable domain in full (rest from reference TRBV14 and TRBJ1-6): EAGVTQFPSHSVIEKGQTVTLRCDPISGHDNLYWYRRVMGKEIKFLLHFVKESKQDESGMPNNRFLAERTGGTYSTLKVQPAELEDSGVYFCASSWDRGNSPLHFGNGTRLTVT.

This clonotype showed up just once. A much more abundant neighbour one base away suggests this may be a read error. The chain recombines TRBV19 with TRBJ2-1; 13 positions agree with TRBD2. Germline V gene lookup returns CDR1 LNHDA and CDR2 SQIVND (reference sequence). This CDR3 is 15 amino acids long. V trimming: 8 bases; J trimming: 12 bases; junction bases outside the gene matches: 13. The CDR3 nucleotides read TGTGCCAGTTCCAGGACTAGCGGGAGCCTCGATGGGCAGTTCTTC. Translated: CASSRTSGSLDGQFF. Looking up the rest from reference TRBV19 and TRBJ2-1 gives the full variable domain: DGGITQSPKYLFRKEGQNVTLSCEQNLNHDAMYWYRQDPGQGLRLIYYSQIVNDFQKGDIAEGYSVSREKKESFPLTVTSAQKNPTAFYLCASSRTSGSLDGQFFGPGTRLTVL.

This clonotype was seen more than once but under ten times. This sequence joins TRBV27 and TRBJ2-5; D uncertain. V lost 8 bases and J 7 bases, leaving 17 bases between the germline ends. Germline V CDR1 and CDR2: MNHEY, SMNVEV (reference sequence). CDR3 length: 13 amino acids. The CDR3 loop reads CASCRTPAGTQYF. DNA of the CDR3: TGTGCCAGCTGCCGGACGCCCGCAGGGACCCAGTACTTC.

The V gene is TRBV12-3 or TRBV12-4, the J gene TRBJ2-7; D may be TRBD2 (5 bases). The CDR3 loop spans 14 amino acids. The V gene lost 6 bases and the J gene lost 3 bases, with 15 bases spanning the gap. The CDR3 spells CASRLISGDYEQYF. In DNA form, the CDR3 reads TGTGCCAGCAGGTTAATAAGCGGAGACTACGAGCAGTACTTC.

The chain couples TRBV20-1 to TRBJ2-1, with D possibly matching TRBD2 (5 bases). In germline, CDR1 is DFQATT, CDR2 SNEGSKA (reference sequence). The CDR3 is 13 residues long. V was trimmed by 5 bases and J by 9 bases, leaving 17 bases between them. CDR3 bases: TGCAGTGCTTTGCGGGCCGTCCGGCTTGAGCAGTTCTTC. Amino acid sequence: CSALRAVRLEQFF.

This sequence joins TRBV10-1 and TRBJ2-1, with D maybe TRBD2 (6 bases). Trimming took off 3 bases at V and 10 bases at J, with 13 bases between the two ends. The V gene's germline CDR1 is WNHNN and CDR2 SYGVQD (reference sequence). This CDR3 region has 13 residues. The CDR3 bases are TGCGCCAGCAGTGAAGGAGGGTTCGGCGAGCAGTTCTTC. Amino acid sequence: CASSEGGFGEQFF.

This clonotype came up a few times. Mismatch with germline at one junction end may stem from a read error. The rearrangement joins TRBV2 to TRBJ2-3; TRBD2 aligns across 9 bases. Germline CDR1 and CDR2: SNHLY and FYNNEI. The CDR3 is 15 amino acids. The CDR3 nucleotides are TGTGCCGGCAGTGAGGAGCGGGGGGCTGGAGATACGCAGTATTTT. It translates to CAGSEERGAGDTQYF.

CDR3 nucleotide sequence: TGTGCCAGCAGCCGGATGGGGGGGAGGAACACTGAAGCTTTCTTT. Translation gives CASSRMGGRNTEAFF. The rearrangement uses TRBV9 and TRBJ1-1, with TRBD1 as a possible D gene (5 bases). V lost 4 bases to trimming and J lost 1 base, with 14 bases between them. Germline CDR1 reads SGDLS; CDR2 reads YYNGEE. The CDR3 length is 15 residues.

V gene TRBV12-3 or TRBV12-4 combines with J gene TRBJ2-3; D uncertain. Trimming removed 5 bases at V and 1 base at J, with 7 bases between. This CDR3 spans 13 amino acids. This CDR3 is CASSPPRTDTQYF. The CDR3 region has the DNA TGTGCCAGCAGTCCCCCCCGCACAGATACGCAGTATTTT.

The chain joins TRBV9 to TRBJ2-7, with D tentatively TRBD1 (5 bases). The CDR3 totals 15 residues. Trimming shortened V by 0 bases and J by 2 bases, and 12 bases separated the two germline ends. Germline V gives CDR1 SGDLS, CDR2 YYNGEE. The CDR3 reads CASSVVAGQTYEQYF. The CDR3 DNA follows: TGTGCCAGCAGCGTAGTGGCAGGGCAAACCTACGAGCAGTACTTC.

The CDR3 loop is CASSGTVDYEQYF. CDR3 bases: TGTGCCAGCAGCGGGACAGTAGACTACGAGCAGTACTTC. The chain recombines TRBV5-6 with TRBJ2-7; 7 nucleotides match TRBD1. This CDR3 has 13 amino acids. Trimming cost V 4 bases and J 3 bases; bases outside gene matches: 4. Germline CDR1 and CDR2: SGHDT and YYEEEE. The complete variable domain, with remaining parts taken from reference TRBV5-6 and TRBJ2-7, reads DAGVTQSPTHLIKTRGQQVTLRCSPKSGHDTVSWYQQALGQGPQFIFQYYEEEERQRGNFPDRFSGHQFPNYSSELNVNALLLGDSALYLCASSGTVDYEQYFGPGTRLTVT.

The rearrangement joins TRBV25-1 to TRBJ2-5, with 9 bases fitting TRBD1. Germline CDR1 reads MGHDK; CDR2 reads SYGVNS. The CDR3 spans 17 residues. The junction had 12 bases not matched to a gene; V was cut back by 4 bases and J by 3 bases. Written as DNA, the CDR3 is TGTGCCAGCAGTGGGGTTCGGGACAGGGTCGGGGAAGAGACCCAGTACTTC. It is translated as CASSGVRDRVGEETQYF.